These 11 T cell receptor beta chains came from one sample sequenced in a study of cytomegalovirus exposure and HLA in healthy donors. The PCR was carried out with 60 Vbeta primers and 13 Jbeta primers. Clones were sequenced by immunoSEQ multiplex PCR, and TCRdb holds only the in-frame ones, with some missing. The sample has under 200,000 clones, approximately 78% seen once. Sequenced input: PBMCs. Receptors originate from a male donor in good health and CMV-seropositive.

This clone was found a few times. The gene calls are TRBV11-3 and TRBJ2-2; TRBD1 matches at 9 bases. J lost 5 bases, V lost 3 bases, and 7 bases had no gene match. This CDR3 comprises 16 residues. Germline values: CDR1 SGHNT, CDR2 YENEEA. CDR3 in DNA: TGTGCCAGCAGCTTGGACCGGGACAGGGCAACCGGGGAGCTGTTTTTT. Protein sequence: CASSLDRDRATGELFF. The variable domain in full, with the rest retrieved from reference TRBV11-3 and TRBJ2-2, is EAGVVQSPRYKIIEKKQPVAFWCNPISGHNTLYWYLQNLGQGPELLIRYENEEAVDDSQLPKDRFSAERLKGVDSTLKIQPAELGDSAVYLCASSLDRDRATGELFFGEGSRLTVL.

The chain recombines TRBV11-3 with TRBJ2-5; 15 bases map to TRBD2. The germline V gene has CDR1 SGHNT and CDR2 YENEEA. The CDR3 spans 17 residues. The trim removed 5 bases at V and 5 bases at J, leaving 9 bases unmatched. In DNA form, the CDR3 reads TGTGCCAGCAGCCCACGGACTAGCGGGGGGGCAGGGGAGACCCAGTACTTC. Translating it yields CASSPRTSGGAGETQYF.

The chain has TRBV7-2 and TRBJ2-3; 10 bases map to TRBD2. CDR3 size: 16 residues. CDR1 SGHTA and CDR2 FQGNSA come from the germline V gene. Unmatched junction bases numbered 1, after V lost 1 base and J lost 0 bases. The CDR3 nucleotides are TGTGCCAGCAGCTTAGGAGCGGGAGGGAGCACAGATACGCAGTATTTT. Amino acid sequence: CASSLGAGGSTDTQYF.

The CDR3 loop is CASSLDTRGGQFF. As DNA, the CDR3 is TGTGCCAGCAGCTTAGACACGAGGGGGGGGCAGTTCTTC. The chain employs TRBV7-2 and TRBJ2-1, with D perhaps matching TRBD2 (7 bases). The ends were cut back, 1 base at V and 12 bases at J, with 13 bases in the middle. The CDR3 runs 13 residues. CDR1 and CDR2 (germline): SGHTA, FQGNSA.

J is TRBJ2-1 and V is TRBV5-6; perhaps TRBD2 as D (6 bases). V was cut by 0 bases and J by 7 bases, with 20 bases left in between. Germline CDR1 is SGHDT and CDR2 is YYEEEE. This CDR3 comprises 17 residues. CDR3 region: CASSLEVFGGLENEQFF. In DNA, the CDR3 is TGTGCCAGCAGCTTGGAGGTCTTTGGGGGACTGGAGAATGAGCAGTTCTTC.

This clone has a handful of counts. V is TRBV9 and J is TRBJ1-1; D gene unclear. The germline V and J ends were trimmed by 0 bases and 2 bases, with 11 bases remaining between them. Germline V gives CDR1 SGDLS, CDR2 YYNGEE. The CDR3 length is 15 residues. The CDR3 bases are TGTGCCAGCAGCGTAGCTTCCTCAGGTAACACTGAAGCTTTCTTT. It encodes CASSVASSGNTEAFF.

The rearrangement uses TRBV4-1 and TRBJ2-5; D gene unclear. CDR1 and CDR2 (germline): MGHRA, YSYEKL. This CDR3 region has 17 residues. Trimming pared 0 bases from V and 3 bases from J, leaving 17 bases between. The CDR3, as DNA: TGCGCCAGCAGCCAAGATCAATTGGGCGCGATTGAAGAGACCCAGTACTTC. Its translation: CASSQDQLGAIEETQYF.

This sequence joins TRBV5-4 and TRBJ1-5; 10 bases fit TRBD1. Looked up from germline, CDR1 is SGHNT and CDR2 is YYREEE (reference sequence). This CDR3 is built from 16 residues. V lost 0 bases to trimming and J lost 4 bases; unmatched junction nucleotides: 4. The CDR3 DNA sequence: TGTGCCAGCAGCTTGGGGACAGGGGGTAGTAATCAGCCCCAGCATTTT. Residues: CASSLGTGGSNQPQHF.

This clone appeared a few times. The chain carries TRBV28 and TRBJ2-7, with D unresolved. The germline V gene has CDR1 MDHEN and CDR2 SYDVKM. The CDR3 is made up of 18 amino acids. V was pared by 1 base and J by 0 bases, with 19 bases between. CDR3 residues: CASSLSLRLYQSSYEQYF. The DNA of the CDR3 is TGTGCCAGCAGTTTATCCCTCAGACTGTACCAAAGCTCCTACGAGCAGTACTTC.

This clone has a single count. The chain is built from TRBV25-1 and TRBJ1-3; 7 nucleotides line up with TRBD1. Germline V gene lookup returns CDR1 MGHDK and CDR2 SYGVNS. This CDR3 has 16 amino acids. J lost 0 bases, V lost 3 bases, and 5 bases had no gene match. Here the CDR3 reads CASSEVRQGSGNTIYF. The CDR3 nucleotides read TGTGCCAGCAGTGAGGTCAGACAGGGCTCTGGAAACACCATATATTTT.

The CDR3 coding sequence is TGTGCCAGCAGGCCGGGACAGGGGAACTATGGCTACACCTTC. The encoded protein is CASRPGQGNYGYTF. The chain joins TRBV28 to TRBJ1-2; 10 positions match TRBD1. V shed 6 bases, J shed 2 bases, and the junction held 3 bases outside the gene matches. This CDR3 comprises 14 residues. From germline, CDR1 is MDHEN and CDR2 SYDVKM.